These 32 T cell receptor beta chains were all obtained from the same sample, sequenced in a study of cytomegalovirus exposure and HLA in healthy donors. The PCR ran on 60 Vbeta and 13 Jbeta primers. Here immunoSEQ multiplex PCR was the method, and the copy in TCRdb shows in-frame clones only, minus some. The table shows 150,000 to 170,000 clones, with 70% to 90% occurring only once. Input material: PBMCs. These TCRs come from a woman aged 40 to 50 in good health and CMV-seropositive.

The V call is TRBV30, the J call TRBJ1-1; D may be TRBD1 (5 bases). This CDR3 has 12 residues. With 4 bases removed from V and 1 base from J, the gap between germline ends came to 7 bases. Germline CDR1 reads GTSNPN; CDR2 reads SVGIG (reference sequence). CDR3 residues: CAWKQGNTEAFF. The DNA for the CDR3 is TGTGCCTGGAAGCAGGGGAACACTGAAGCTTTCTTT.

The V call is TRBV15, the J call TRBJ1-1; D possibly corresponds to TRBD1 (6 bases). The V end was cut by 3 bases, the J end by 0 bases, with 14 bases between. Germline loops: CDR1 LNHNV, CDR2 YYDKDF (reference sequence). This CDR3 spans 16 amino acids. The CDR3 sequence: CATSRDHGQLNTEAFF. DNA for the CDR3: TGTGCCACCAGCAGGGACCATGGACAGTTGAACACTGAAGCTTTCTTT.

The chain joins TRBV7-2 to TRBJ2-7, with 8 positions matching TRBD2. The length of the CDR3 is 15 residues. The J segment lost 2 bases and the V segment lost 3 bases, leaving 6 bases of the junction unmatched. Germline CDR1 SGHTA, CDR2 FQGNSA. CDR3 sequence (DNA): TGTGCCAGCAGCTTCAAGACTAGCGCAGCCTACGAGCAGTACTTC. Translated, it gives CASSFKTSAAYEQYF.

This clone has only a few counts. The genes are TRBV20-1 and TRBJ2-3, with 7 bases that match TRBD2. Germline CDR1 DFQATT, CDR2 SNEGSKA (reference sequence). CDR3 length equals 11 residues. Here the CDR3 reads CASGLTYTQYF. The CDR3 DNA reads TGCGCTAGCGGACTCACCTATACGCAGTATTTT.

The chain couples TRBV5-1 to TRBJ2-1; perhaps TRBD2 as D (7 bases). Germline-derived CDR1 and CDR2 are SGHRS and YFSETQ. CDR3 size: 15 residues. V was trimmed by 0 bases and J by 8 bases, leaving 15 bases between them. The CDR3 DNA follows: TGCGCCAGCAGCTTGGGTCAGGGGAGGGCCGATGAGCAGTTCTTC. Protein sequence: CASSLGQGRADEQFF.

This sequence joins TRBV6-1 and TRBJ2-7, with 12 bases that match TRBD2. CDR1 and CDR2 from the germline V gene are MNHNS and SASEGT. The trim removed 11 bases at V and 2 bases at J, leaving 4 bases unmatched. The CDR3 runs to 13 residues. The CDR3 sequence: CAGGLAGPYEQYF. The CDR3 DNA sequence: TGTGCCGGAGGACTAGCGGGGCCCTACGAGCAGTACTTC.

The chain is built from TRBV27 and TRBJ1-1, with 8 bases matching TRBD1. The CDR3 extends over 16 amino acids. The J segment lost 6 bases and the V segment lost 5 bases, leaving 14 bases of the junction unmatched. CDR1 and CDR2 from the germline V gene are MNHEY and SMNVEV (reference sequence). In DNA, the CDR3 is TGTGCCAGCAGTAGACGATCAGGGGGCTCTTTATCTGAAGCTTTCTTT. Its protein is CASSRRSGGSLSEAFF.

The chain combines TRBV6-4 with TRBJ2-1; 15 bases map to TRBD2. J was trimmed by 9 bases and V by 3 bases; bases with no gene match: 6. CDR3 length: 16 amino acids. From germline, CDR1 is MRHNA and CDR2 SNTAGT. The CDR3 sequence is CASSERTSGRAGEQFF. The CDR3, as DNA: TGTGCCAGCAGTGAAAGGACTAGCGGGAGGGCCGGTGAGCAGTTCTTC.

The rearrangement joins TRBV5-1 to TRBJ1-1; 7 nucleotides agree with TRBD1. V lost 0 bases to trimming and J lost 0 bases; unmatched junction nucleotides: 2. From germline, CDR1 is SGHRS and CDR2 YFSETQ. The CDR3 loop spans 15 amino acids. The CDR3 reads CASSLEGQMNTEAFF. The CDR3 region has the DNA TGCGCCAGCAGCTTGGAGGGACAGATGAACACTGAAGCTTTCTTT.

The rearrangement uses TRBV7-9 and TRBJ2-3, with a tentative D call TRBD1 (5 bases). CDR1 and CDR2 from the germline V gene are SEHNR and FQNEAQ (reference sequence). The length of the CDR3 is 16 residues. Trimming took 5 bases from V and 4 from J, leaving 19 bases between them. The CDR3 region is CASSPGPIGASDTQYF. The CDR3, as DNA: TGTGCCAGCAGCCCAGGCCCCATAGGGGCCTCAGATACGCAGTATTTT.

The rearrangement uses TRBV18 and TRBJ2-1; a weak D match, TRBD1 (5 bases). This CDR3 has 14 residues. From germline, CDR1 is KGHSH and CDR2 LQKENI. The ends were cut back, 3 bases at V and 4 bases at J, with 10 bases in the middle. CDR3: CASSPTTAYNEQFF. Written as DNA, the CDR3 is TGTGCCAGCTCACCCACGACAGCTTACAATGAGCAGTTCTTC.

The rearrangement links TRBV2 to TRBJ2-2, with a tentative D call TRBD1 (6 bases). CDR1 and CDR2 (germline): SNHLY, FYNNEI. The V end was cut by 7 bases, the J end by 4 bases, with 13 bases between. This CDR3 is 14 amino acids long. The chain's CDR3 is CASTGQPSTGELFF. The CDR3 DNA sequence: TGTGCCAGCACTGGACAGCCCTCCACCGGGGAGCTGTTTTTT.

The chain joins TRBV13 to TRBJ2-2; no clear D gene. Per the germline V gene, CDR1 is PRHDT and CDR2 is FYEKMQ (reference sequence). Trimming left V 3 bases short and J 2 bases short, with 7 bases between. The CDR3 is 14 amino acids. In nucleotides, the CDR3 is TGTGCCAGCAGCTTTAATCTTAACACCGGGGAGCTGTTTTTT. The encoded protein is CASSFNLNTGELFF.

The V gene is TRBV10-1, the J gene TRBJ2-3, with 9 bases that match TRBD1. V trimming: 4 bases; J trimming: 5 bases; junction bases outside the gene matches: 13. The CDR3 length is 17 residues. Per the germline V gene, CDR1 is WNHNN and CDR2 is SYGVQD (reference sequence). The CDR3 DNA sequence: TGCGCCAGCAGTGGTAACCAGAACAGGGGGCTGGGAGATACGCAGTATTTT. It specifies CASSGNQNRGLGDTQYF.

This CDR3 is CASSLGGRKYEQYF. CDR3 nucleotides: TGTGCCAGCAGCTTAGGGGGGCGAAAATACGAGCAGTACTTC. The chain couples TRBV7-9 to TRBJ2-7; tentatively, D is TRBD1 (6 bases). The CDR3 is 14 residues long. Germline V gene sequence: CDR1 SEHNR, CDR2 FQNEAQ (reference sequence). V was clipped by 1 base and J by 4 bases, with 11 bases between them.

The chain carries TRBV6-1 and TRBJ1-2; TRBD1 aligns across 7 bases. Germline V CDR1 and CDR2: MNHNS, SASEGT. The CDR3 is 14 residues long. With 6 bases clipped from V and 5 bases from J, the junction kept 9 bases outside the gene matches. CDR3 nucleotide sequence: TGTGCCAGCAGGCGAAAGGGGGCGGGGTATGGCTACACCTTC. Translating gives CASRRKGAGYGYTF.

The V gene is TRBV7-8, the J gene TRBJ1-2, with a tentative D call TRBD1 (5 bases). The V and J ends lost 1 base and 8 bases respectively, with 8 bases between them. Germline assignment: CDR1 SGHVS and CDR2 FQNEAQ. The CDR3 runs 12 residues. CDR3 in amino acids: CASSLVGGGYTF. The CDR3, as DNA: TGTGCCAGCAGCTTAGTTGGGGGGGGCTACACCTTC.

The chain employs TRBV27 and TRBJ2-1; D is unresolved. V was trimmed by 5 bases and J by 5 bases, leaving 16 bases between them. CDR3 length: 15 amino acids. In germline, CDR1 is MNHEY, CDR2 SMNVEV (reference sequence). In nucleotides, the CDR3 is TGTGCCAGCAGTCCTCCCCCCGAGTTCAACAATGAGCAGTTCTTC. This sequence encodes CASSPPPEFNNEQFF.

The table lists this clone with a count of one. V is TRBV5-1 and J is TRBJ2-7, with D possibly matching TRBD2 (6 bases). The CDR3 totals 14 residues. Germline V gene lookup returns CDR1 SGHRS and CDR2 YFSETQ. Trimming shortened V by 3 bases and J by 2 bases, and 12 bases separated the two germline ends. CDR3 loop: CASSYSAGTYEQYF. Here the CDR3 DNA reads TGCGCCAGCAGCTACAGTGCGGGAACCTACGAGCAGTACTTC.

DNA of the CDR3: TGTGCCAGTAGTAGAGGGGGCAGGTCGCCCGACGAGCAGTACTTC. Translated, it gives CASSRGGRSPDEQYF. The rearrangement links TRBV19 to TRBJ2-7; TRBD1 agrees at 7 bases. Per the germline V gene, CDR1 is LNHDA and CDR2 is SQIVND (reference sequence). V was pared by 4 bases and J by 5 bases, with 11 bases of the junction left unmatched. CDR3 length: 15 residues.

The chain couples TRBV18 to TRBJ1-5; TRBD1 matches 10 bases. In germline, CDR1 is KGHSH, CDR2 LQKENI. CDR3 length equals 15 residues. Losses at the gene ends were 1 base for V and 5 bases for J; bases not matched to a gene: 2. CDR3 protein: CASSPRTGGDQPQHF. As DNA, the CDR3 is TGTGCCAGCTCACCACGGACAGGGGGTGATCAGCCCCAGCATTTT.

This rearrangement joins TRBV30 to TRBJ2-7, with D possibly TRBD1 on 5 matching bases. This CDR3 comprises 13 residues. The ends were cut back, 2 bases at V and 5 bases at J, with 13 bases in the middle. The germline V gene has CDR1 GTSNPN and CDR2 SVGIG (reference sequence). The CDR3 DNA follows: TGTGCCTGGAGTCCGGACCTCAGGGACGAGCAGTACTTC. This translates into CAWSPDLRDEQYF. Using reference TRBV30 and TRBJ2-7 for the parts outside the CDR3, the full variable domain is SQTIHQWPATLVQPVGSPLSLECTVEGTSNPNLYWYRQAAGRGLQLLFYSVGIGQISSEVPQNLSASRPQDRQFILSSKKLLLSDSGFYLCAWSPDLRDEQYFGPGTRLTVT.

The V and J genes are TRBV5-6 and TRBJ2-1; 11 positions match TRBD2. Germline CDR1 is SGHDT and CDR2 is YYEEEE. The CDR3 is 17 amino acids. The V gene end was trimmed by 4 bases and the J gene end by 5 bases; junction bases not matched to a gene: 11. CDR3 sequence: CASSRRWGLAEDNEQFF. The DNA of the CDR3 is TGTGCCAGCAGCCGGAGGTGGGGACTAGCGGAGGACAATGAGCAGTTCTTC.

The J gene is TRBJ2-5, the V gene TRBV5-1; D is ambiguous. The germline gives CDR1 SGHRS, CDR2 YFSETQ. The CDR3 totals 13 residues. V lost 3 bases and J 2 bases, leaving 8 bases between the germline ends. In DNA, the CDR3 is TGCGCCAGCAGCTACGACACGCAAGAGACCCAGTACTTC. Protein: CASSYDTQETQYF.

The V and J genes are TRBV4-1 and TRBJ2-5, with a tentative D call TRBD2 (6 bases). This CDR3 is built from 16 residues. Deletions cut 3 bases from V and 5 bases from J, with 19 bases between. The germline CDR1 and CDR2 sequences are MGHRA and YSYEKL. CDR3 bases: TGCGCCAGCAGCCAGGGTGGGGGAGGTCCTCTTGAGACCCAGTACTTC. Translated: CASSQGGGGPLETQYF.

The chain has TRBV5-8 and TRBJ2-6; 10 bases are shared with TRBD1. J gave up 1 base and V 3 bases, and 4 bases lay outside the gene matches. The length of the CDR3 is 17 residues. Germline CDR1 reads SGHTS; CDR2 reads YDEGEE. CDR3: CASSSPGQGSGANVLTF. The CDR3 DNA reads TGTGCCAGCAGCTCACCGGGACAGGGGTCTGGGGCCAACGTCCTGACTTTC.

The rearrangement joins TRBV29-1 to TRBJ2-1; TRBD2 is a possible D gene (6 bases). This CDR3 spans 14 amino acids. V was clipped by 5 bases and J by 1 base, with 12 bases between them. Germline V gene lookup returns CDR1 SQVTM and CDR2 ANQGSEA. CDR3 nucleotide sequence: TGCAGCGTTAGAGGAGGGTTATCCTACAATGAGCAGTTCTTC. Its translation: CSVRGGLSYNEQFF.

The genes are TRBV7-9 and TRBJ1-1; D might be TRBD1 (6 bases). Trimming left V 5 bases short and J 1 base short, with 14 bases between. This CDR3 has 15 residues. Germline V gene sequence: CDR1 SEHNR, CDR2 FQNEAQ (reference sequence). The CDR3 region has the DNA TGTGCCAGCAGCCTCCGACAGGATCCGAACACTGAAGCTTTCTTT. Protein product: CASSLRQDPNTEAFF.

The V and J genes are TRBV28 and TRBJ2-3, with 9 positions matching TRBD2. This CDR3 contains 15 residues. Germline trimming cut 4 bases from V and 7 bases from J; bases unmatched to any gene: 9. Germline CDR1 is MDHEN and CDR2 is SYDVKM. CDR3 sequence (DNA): TGTGCCAGCAGTTCCAGCGGGAGGAGCCGACATACGCAGTATTTT. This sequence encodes CASSSSGRSRHTQYF. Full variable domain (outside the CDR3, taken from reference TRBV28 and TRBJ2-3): DVKVTQSSRYLVKRTGEKVFLECVQDMDHENMFWYRQDPGLGLRLIYFSYDVKMKEKGDIPEGYSVSREKKERFSLILESASTNQTSMYLCASSSSGRSRHTQYFGPGTRLTVL.

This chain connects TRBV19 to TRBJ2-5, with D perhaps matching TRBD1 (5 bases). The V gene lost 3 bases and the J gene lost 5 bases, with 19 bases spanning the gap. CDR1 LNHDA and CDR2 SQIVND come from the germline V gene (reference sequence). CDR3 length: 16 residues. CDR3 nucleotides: TGTGCCAGTAGTATCGGCCCAGGGTCCCTCCGGGAGACCCAGTACTTC. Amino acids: CASSIGPGSLRETQYF.

CDR3: CASSLTHPNTQYF. The CDR3 DNA reads TGTGCCAGCAGCTTAACACACCCCAATACGCAGTATTTT. The V call is TRBV7-3, the J call TRBJ2-3; D is undetermined. This CDR3 contains 13 residues. V lost 0 bases and J lost 7, with 8 bases in between. Germline loops: CDR1 SGHTA, CDR2 FQGTGA.

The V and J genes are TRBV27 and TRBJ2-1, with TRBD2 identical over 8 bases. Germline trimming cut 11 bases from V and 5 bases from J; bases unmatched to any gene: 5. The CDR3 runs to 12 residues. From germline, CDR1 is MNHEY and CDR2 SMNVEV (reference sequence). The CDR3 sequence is CARRGLDNEQFF. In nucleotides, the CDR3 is TGTGCCCGAAGGGGACTAGACAATGAGCAGTTCTTC.